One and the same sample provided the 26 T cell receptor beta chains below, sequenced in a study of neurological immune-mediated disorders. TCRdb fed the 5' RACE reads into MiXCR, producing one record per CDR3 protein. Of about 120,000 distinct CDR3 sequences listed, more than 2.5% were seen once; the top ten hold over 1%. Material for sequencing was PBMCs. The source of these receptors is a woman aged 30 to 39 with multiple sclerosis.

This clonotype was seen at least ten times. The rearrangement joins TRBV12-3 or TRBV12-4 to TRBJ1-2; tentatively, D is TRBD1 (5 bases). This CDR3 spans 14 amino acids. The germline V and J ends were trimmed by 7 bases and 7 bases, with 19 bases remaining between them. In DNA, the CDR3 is TGTGCCAGCATTCTGGGGGGTAGTCTGGGTGGCTACACCTTC. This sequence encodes CASILGGSLGGYTF.

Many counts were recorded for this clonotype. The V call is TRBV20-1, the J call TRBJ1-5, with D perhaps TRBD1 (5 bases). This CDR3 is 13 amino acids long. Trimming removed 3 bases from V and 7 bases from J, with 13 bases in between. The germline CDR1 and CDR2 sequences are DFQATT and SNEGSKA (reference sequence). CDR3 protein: CSASAGTEQPQHF. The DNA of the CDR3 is TGCAGTGCTAGTGCCGGGACGGAACAGCCCCAGCATTTT.

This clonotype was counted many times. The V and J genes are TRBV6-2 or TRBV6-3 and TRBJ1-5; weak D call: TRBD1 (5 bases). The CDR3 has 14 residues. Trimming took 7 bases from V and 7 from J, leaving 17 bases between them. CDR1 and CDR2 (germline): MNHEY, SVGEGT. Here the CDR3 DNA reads TGTGCCAGCACACCCGCAGGGCCGGGCCAGCCCCAGCATTTT. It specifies CASTPAGPGQPQHF.

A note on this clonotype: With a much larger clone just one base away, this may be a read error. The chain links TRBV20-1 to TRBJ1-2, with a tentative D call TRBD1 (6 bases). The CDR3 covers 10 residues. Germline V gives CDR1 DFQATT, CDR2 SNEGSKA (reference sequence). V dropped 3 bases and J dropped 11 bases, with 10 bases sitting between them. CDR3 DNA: TGCAGTGCTAGGAGGGGGTGGTACACCTTC. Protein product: CSARRGWYTF.

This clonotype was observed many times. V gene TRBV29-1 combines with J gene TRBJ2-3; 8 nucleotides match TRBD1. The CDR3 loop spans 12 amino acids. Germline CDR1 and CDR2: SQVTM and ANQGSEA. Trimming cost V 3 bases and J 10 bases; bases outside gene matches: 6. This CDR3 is CSVDPGQGPQYF. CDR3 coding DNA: TGCAGCGTTGACCCTGGACAGGGCCCGCAGTATTTT.

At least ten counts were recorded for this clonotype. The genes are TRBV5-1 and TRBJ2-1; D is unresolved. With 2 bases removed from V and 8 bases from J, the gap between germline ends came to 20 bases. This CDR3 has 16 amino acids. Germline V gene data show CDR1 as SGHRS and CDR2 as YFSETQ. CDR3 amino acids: CASSFSLASIFDEQFF. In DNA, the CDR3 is TGCGCCAGCAGCTTTTCCCTGGCTAGTATATTCGATGAGCAGTTCTTC.

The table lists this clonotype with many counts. This CDR3 is CSAELAGGPLSYNEQFF. Written as DNA, the CDR3 is TGCAGTGCCGAACTAGCGGGAGGGCCTCTCTCCTACAATGAGCAGTTCTTC. V is TRBV20-1 and J is TRBJ2-1; TRBD2 matches 13 bases. Germline V gene lookup returns CDR1 DFQATT and CDR2 SNEGSKA (reference sequence). The CDR3 has 17 residues. Trimming removed 6 bases from V and 0 bases from J; junction bases left unmatched: 8.

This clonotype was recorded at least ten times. As DNA, the CDR3 is TGTGCCAGCAGCCAAGGTGGAATATCGTGGTACGAGCAGTACTTC. Translating gives CASSQGGISWYEQYF. The chain employs TRBV3-1 and TRBJ2-7, with D unclear. The V end lost 1 base, the J end lost 4 bases, and 14 bases lay between the germline ends. Germline V gene sequence: CDR1 LGHDT, CDR2 YNNKEL (reference sequence). The CDR3 covers 15 residues.

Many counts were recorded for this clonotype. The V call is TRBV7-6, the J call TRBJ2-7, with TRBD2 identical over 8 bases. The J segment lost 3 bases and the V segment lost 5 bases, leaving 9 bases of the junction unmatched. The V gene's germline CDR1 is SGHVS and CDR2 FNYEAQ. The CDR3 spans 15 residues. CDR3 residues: CASSPRSGGVYEQYF. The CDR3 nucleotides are TGTGCCAGCAGCCCGAGGTCCGGGGGGGTCTACGAGCAGTACTTC.

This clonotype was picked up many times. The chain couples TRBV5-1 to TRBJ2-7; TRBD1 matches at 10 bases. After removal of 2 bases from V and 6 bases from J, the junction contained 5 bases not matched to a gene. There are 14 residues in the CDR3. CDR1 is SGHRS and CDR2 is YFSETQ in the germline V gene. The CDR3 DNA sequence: TGCGCCAGCAGCTTCGGGACAGGGGTTCCCGAGCAGTACTTC. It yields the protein CASSFGTGVPEQYF.

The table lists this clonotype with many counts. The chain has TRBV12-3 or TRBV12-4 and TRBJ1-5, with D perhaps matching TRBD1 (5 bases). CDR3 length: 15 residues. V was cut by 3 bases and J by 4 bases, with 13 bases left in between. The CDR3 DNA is TGTGCCAGCAGTTTGGAGGGGTTAGGAAATCAGCCCCAGCATTTT. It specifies CASSLEGLGNQPQHF.

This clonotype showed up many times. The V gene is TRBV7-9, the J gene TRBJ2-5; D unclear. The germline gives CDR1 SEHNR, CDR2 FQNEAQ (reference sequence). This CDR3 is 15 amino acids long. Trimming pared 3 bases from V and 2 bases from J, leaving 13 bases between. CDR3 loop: CASSFRPGTQETQYF. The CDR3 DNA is TGTGCCAGCAGCTTCCGACCGGGTACACAAGAGACCCAGTACTTC. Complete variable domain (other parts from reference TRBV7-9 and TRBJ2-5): DTGVSQNPRHKITKRGQNVTFRCDPISEHNRLYWYRQTLGQGPEFLTYFQNEAQLEKSRLLSDRFSAERPKGSFSTLEIQRTEQGDSAMYLCASSFRPGTQETQYFGPGTRLLVL.

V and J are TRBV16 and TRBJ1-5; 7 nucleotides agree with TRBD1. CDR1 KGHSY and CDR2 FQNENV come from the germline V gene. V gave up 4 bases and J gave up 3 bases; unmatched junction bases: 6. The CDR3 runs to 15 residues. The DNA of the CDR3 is TGTGCCAGCAGCCGACGGGACAGAACCAATCAGCCCCAGCATTTT. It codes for CASSRRDRTNQPQHF.

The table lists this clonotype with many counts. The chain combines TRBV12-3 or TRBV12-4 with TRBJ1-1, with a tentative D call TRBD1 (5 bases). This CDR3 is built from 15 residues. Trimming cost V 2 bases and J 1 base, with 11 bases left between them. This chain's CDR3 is CASSLHGTGNTEAFF. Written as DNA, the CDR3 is TGTGCCAGCAGTTTACATGGCACAGGGAACACTGAAGCTTTCTTT.

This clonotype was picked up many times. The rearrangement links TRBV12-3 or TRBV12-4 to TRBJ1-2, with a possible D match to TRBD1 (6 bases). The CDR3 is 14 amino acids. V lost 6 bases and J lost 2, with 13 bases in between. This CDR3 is CASREKGGNYGYTF. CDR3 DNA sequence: TGTGCCAGCAGGGAGAAGGGGGGCAACTATGGCTACACCTTC.

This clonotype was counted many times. In DNA form, the CDR3 reads TGCGCCAGCAGCCAAGATTACCAGGACAGGGGACCCTATGGCTACACCTTC. Its protein product is CASSQDYQDRGPYGYTF. This chain uses TRBV4-3 with TRBJ1-2, with 9 bases aligning to TRBD1. CDR1 and CDR2 (germline): LGHNA, YSLEER. V was clipped by 0 bases and J by 4 bases; unmatched bases: 9. The CDR3 covers 17 residues.

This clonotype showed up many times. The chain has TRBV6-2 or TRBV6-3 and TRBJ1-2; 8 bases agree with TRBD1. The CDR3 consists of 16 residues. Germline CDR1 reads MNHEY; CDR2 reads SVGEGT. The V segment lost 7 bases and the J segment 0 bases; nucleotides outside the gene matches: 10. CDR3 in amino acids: CASIGTGPLPNYGYTF. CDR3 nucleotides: TGTGCCAGCATTGGGACAGGACCACTTCCTAACTATGGCTACACCTTC.

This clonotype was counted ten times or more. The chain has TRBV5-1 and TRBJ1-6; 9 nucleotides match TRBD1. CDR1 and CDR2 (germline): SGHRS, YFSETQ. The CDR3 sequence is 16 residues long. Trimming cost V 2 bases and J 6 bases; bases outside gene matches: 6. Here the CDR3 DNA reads TGCGCCAGCAGCTTAAATCTGGGACAGGGTAATTCACCCCTCCACTTT. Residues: CASSLNLGQGNSPLHF.

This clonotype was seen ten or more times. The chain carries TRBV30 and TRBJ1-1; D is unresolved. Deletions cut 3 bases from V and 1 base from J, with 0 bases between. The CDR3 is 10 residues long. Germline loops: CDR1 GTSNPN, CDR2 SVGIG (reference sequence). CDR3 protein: CAWRNTEAFF. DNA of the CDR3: TGTGCCTGGAGGAACACTGAAGCTTTCTTT.

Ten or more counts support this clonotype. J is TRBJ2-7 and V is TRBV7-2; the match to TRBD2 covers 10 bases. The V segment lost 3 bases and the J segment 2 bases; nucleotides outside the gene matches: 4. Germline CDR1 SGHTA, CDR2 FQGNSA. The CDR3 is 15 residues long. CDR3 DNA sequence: TGTGCCAGCAGCTTCACTAGCGGGGCAACCTACGAGCAGTACTTC. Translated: CASSFTSGATYEQYF.

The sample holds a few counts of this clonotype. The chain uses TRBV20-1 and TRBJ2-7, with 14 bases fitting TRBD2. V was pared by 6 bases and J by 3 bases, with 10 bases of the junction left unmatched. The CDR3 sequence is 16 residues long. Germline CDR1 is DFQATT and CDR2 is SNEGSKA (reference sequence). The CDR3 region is CSALLTGTSGSYEQYF. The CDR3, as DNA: TGCAGTGCCTTACTAACCGGGACTAGCGGGAGCTACGAGCAGTACTTC.

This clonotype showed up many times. This CDR3 reads CSARDSPRGTGETQYF. For the CDR3, the DNA is TGCAGTGCTAGAGATAGCCCTCGGGGGACAGGGGAGACCCAGTACTTC. V and J are TRBV20-1 and TRBJ2-5, with 9 bases aligning to TRBD1. The CDR3 spans 16 residues. The germline V gene has CDR1 DFQATT and CDR2 SNEGSKA (reference sequence). V shed 0 bases, J shed 5 bases, and the junction held 10 bases outside the gene matches.

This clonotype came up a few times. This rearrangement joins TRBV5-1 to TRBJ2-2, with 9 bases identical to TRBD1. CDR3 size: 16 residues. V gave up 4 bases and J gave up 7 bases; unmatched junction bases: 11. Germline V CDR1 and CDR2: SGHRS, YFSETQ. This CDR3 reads CASSVGTGSMVGELFF. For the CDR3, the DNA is TGCGCCAGCAGCGTCGGGACAGGGAGTATGGTCGGGGAGCTGTTTTTT. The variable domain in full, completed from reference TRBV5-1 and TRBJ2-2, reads KAGVTQTPRYLIKTRGQQVTLSCSPISGHRSVSWYQQTPGQGLQFLFEYFSETQRNKGNFPGRFSGRQFSNSRSEMNVSTLELGDSALYLCASSVGTGSMVGELFFGEGSRLTVL.

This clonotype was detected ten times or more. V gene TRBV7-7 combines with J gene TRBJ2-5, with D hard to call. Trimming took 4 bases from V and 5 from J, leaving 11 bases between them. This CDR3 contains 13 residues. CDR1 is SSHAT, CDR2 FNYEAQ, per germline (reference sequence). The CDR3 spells CASSSDLGETQYF. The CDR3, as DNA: TGTGCCAGCAGCTCGGACCTCGGGGAGACCCAGTACTTC.

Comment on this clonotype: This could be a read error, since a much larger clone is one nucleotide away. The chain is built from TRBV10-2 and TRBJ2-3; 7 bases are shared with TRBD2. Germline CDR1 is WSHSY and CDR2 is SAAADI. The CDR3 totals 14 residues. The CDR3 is CATDLIKRGDTKYF. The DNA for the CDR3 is TGCGCCACCGATTTGATAAAACGGGGGGATACGAAGTATTTT.

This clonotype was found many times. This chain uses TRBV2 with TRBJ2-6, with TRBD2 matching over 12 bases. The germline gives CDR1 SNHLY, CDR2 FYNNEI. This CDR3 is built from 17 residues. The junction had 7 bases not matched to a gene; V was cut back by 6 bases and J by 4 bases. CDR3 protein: CASRRLAGAGGANVLTF. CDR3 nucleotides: TGTGCCAGCAGGAGACTAGCGGGAGCGGGAGGGGCCAACGTCCTGACTTTC. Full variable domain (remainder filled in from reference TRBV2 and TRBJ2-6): EPEVTQTPSHQVTQMGQEVILRCVPISNHLYFYWYRQILGQKVEFLVSFYNNEISEKSEIFDDQFSVERPDGSNFTLKIRSTKLEDSAMYFCASRRLAGAGGANVLTFGAGSRLTVL.